One sample yielded the 23 T cell receptor beta chains listed below, sequenced in a study of blood T cell repertoires in COVID-19. Repertoires were generated with immunoSEQ multiplex PCR, while TCRdb's copy carries only in-frame clones and drops some. The sample records 170,000 or so clones, more than 75% being singletons. The sequenced sample consisted of PBMCs or T cells enriched from blood (not recorded which). The receptors come from a woman aged 45-65 years who had recovered from COVID-19.

J is TRBJ2-7 and V is TRBV5-1, with D possibly TRBD2 on 5 matching bases. CDR1 and CDR2 from the germline V gene are SGHRS and YFSETQ. The CDR3 is 17 amino acids. Trimming removed 4 bases from V and 0 bases from J, with 20 bases in between. The CDR3 DNA sequence: TGCGCCAGCAGCCGTCGTGCCGGGAATCAAAACTCCTACGAGCAGTACTTC. Translated, it gives CASSRRAGNQNSYEQYF.

The count of this clone is one. This CDR3 is CASSPTGGGQPQHF. The CDR3, as DNA: TGTGCCAGCAGCCCGACAGGAGGTGGACAGCCCCAGCATTTT. The chain links TRBV7-9 to TRBJ1-5, with D perhaps TRBD1 (6 bases). Trimming stripped 5 bases from V and 7 bases from J, with 15 bases between. This CDR3 is built from 14 residues. Germline assignment: CDR1 SEHNR and CDR2 FQNEAQ (reference sequence).

The chain has TRBV20-1 and TRBJ1-2; possibly TRBD1 for D (5 bases). Germline CDR1 DFQATT, CDR2 SNEGSKA (reference sequence). V was shortened by 3 bases and J by 4 bases, with 12 bases between the two germline ends. This CDR3 contains 13 residues. The CDR3 reads CSASVGAAYGYTF. CDR3 nucleotide sequence: TGCAGTGCTAGTGTTGGGGCTGCCTATGGCTACACCTTC.

This clone showed up just a few times. The CDR3 DNA reads as TGTGCCAGCAGCTCCAAGAGGCCGGTTGAAGCTTTCTTT. It yields the protein CASSSKRPVEAFF. The rearrangement uses TRBV7-2 and TRBJ1-1; D remains ambiguous. This CDR3 has 13 amino acids. Trimming stripped 4 bases from V and 7 bases from J, with 13 bases between. Germline CDR1 and CDR2: SGHTA and FQGNSA.

The chain is built from TRBV4-2 and TRBJ1-1; 10 bases fit TRBD1. This CDR3 is built from 18 residues. The junction had 8 bases not matched to a gene; V was cut back by 1 base and J by 0 bases. Germline V CDR1 and CDR2: LGHNA, YNFKEQ. The chain's CDR3 is CASSQAGTGETMNTEAFF. The DNA for the CDR3 is TGTGCCAGCAGCCAAGCCGGGACAGGGGAGACCATGAACACTGAAGCTTTCTTT.

The chain combines TRBV7-3 with TRBJ2-2; 7 bases match TRBD1. The germline CDR1 and CDR2 sequences are SGHTA and FQGTGA. The CDR3 length is 15 residues. J gave up 2 bases and V 5 bases, and 5 bases lay outside the gene matches. CDR3 DNA sequence: TGTGCCAGCAGCCCGACAGGGTCAAACACCGGGGAGCTGTTTTTT. This sequence encodes CASSPTGSNTGELFF.

V usage is TRBV5-6 and J usage is TRBJ2-7, with D possibly TRBD1 on 5 matching bases. The CDR3 spans 13 residues. Trimming removed 4 bases at V and 4 bases at J, with 12 bases between. Looked up from germline, CDR1 is SGHDT and CDR2 is YYEEEE. CDR3 loop: CASSPLQGYEQYF. The CDR3 DNA reads TGTGCCAGCAGCCCGTTGCAGGGATACGAGCAGTACTTC.

This chain connects TRBV6-5 to TRBJ2-7; D might be TRBD2 (6 bases). The V end lost 6 bases, the J end lost 2 bases, and 11 bases lay between the germline ends. CDR3 length: 13 residues. From germline, CDR1 is MNHEY and CDR2 SVGAGI. In nucleotides, the CDR3 is TGTGCCAGCAGCCCGGGAGTAGCCTACGAGCAGTACTTC. Translation: CASSPGVAYEQYF.

Remarks on this clone: Other DNA sequences within the sample encode an identical CDR3. The chain combines TRBV19 with TRBJ1-1; D uncertain. V dropped 3 bases and J dropped 0 bases, with 5 bases sitting between them. Germline values: CDR1 LNHDA, CDR2 SQIVND (reference sequence). The CDR3 totals 13 residues. CDR3 DNA: TGTGCCAGTAGTATCCGAGTGAACACTGAAGCTTTCTTT. It codes for CASSIRVNTEAFF.

The chain links TRBV24-1 to TRBJ1-4, with TRBD1 matching over 9 bases. Germline CDR1 KGHDR, CDR2 SFDVKD. V shed 4 bases, J shed 8 bases, and the junction held 10 bases outside the gene matches. This CDR3 region has 16 residues. The CDR3: CATSDPTGTGNEKLFF. The CDR3, as DNA: TGTGCCACCAGTGACCCAACCGGGACAGGGAACGAAAAACTGTTTTTT.

The chain joins TRBV5-6 to TRBJ1-2, with D tentatively TRBD1 (5 bases). CDR3 length: 13 residues. Trimming cost V 1 base and J 6 bases, with 10 bases left between them. The germline V gene encodes CDR1 SGHDT and CDR2 YYEEEE. In DNA, the CDR3 is TGTGCCAGCAGCTTGACAGGCGTGGATGGCTACACCTTC. This encodes CASSLTGVDGYTF.

This clone was counted only a few times. The V gene is TRBV29-1, the J gene TRBJ1-1; tentatively, D is TRBD1 (5 bases). V dropped 6 bases and J dropped 8 bases, with 19 bases sitting between them. Germline-derived CDR1 and CDR2 are SQVTM and ANQGSEA. The CDR3 has 13 residues. Here the CDR3 reads CSVSRGEFPEAFF. CDR3 nucleotides: TGCAGCGTGTCCCGGGGGGAGTTTCCCGAAGCTTTCTTT. Drawing the rest from reference TRBV29-1 and TRBJ1-1, the complete variable domain is SAVISQKPSRDICQRGTSLTIQCQVDSQVTMMFWYRQQPGQSLTLIATANQGSEATYESGFVIDKFPISRPNLTFSTLTVSNMSPEDSSIYLCSVSRGEFPEAFFGQGTRLTVV.

This rearrangement joins TRBV12-3 or TRBV12-4 to TRBJ1-2, with D hard to call. Trimming cost V 2 bases and J 6 bases, with 10 bases left between them. The CDR3 runs to 13 residues. CDR3 in DNA: TGTGCCAGCAGTTTATCCGGGAATGATGGCTACACCTTC. The encoded protein is CASSLSGNDGYTF.

This clone was detected a few times. This rearrangement joins TRBV7-9 to TRBJ2-1; 7 positions agree with TRBD2. Germline trimming cut 2 bases from V and 1 base from J; bases unmatched to any gene: 5. Germline V gene sequence: CDR1 SEHNR, CDR2 FQNEAQ (reference sequence). This CDR3 has 16 amino acids. The CDR3 region is CASSLLGGPSYNEQFF. In DNA form, the CDR3 reads TGTGCCAGCAGCTTATTGGGAGGGCCGTCCTACAATGAGCAGTTCTTC. The full variable domain, in which reference TRBV7-9 and TRBJ2-1 provide the parts outside the CDR3, is DTGVSQNPRHKITKRGQNVTFRCDPISEHNRLYWYRQTLGQGPEFLTYFQNEAQLEKSRLLSDRFSAERPKGSFSTLEIQRTEQGDSAMYLCASSLLGGPSYNEQFFGPGTRLTVL.

CDR3 residues: CASSLPGTGHTEAFF. CDR3 nucleotides: TGTGCCAGCAGCTTACCGGGGACAGGGCACACTGAAGCTTTCTTT. The chain links TRBV7-2 to TRBJ1-1, with 9 nucleotides matching TRBD1. V lost 2 bases, J lost 3 bases, and 4 bases stayed unmatched. The CDR3 has 15 residues. From germline, CDR1 is SGHTA and CDR2 FQGNSA.

The chain joins TRBV29-1 to TRBJ2-5, with D possibly TRBD1 on 5 matching bases. This CDR3 contains 12 residues. Germline CDR1 and CDR2: SQVTM and ANQGSEA. With 4 bases removed from V and 5 bases from J, the gap between germline ends came to 11 bases. The CDR3 nucleotides are TGCAGCGTTGTCCAGGGCGAGGAGACCCAGTACTTC. It is translated as CSVVQGEETQYF.

The V call is TRBV3-1 (or the pseudogene TRBV3-2), the J call TRBJ1-2; 7 bases align to TRBD1. This CDR3 region has 15 residues. V shed 3 bases and J 2 bases; nucleotides not matched to a gene: 6. The germline V gene encodes CDR1 LGHDT and CDR2 YNNKEL (reference sequence). The CDR3 protein is CASSQAGGPNYGYTF. The CDR3, as DNA: TGTGCCAGCAGCCAGGCAGGGGGTCCCAACTATGGCTACACCTTC.

This clone has a single count. The chain's CDR3 is CASSIFAGASTDTQYF. Written as DNA, the CDR3 is TGTGCCAGCAGTATTTTCGCCGGAGCTAGCACAGATACGCAGTATTTT. The J gene is TRBJ2-3, the V gene TRBV7-3; the D is unclear. This CDR3 spans 16 amino acids. Germline assignment: CDR1 SGHTA and CDR2 FQGTGA. V lost 6 bases, J lost 0 bases, and 16 bases lay in between. Together with reference TRBV7-3 and TRBJ2-3, the CDR3 gives the full variable domain: GAGVSQTPSNKVTEKGKYVELRCDPISGHTALYWYRQSLGQGPEFLIYFQGTGAADDSGLPNDRFFAVRPEGSVSTLKIQRTERGDSAVYLCASSIFAGASTDTQYFGPGTRLTVL.

Many counts were recorded for this clone. This sequence joins TRBV6-4 and TRBJ1-2; the match to TRBD1 covers 8 bases. Germline values: CDR1 MRHNA, CDR2 SNTAGT. J was trimmed by 4 bases and V by 4 bases; bases with no gene match: 2. The CDR3 loop spans 13 amino acids. CDR3 coding DNA: TGTGCCAGCAGTGTCACAGGGGGCTATGGCTACACCTTC. This translates into CASSVTGGYGYTF.

This clone was seen once. The chain has TRBV15 and TRBJ2-3; 11 bases are shared with TRBD2. This CDR3 contains 17 residues. Germline V gene data show CDR1 as LNHNV and CDR2 as YYDKDF (reference sequence). Losses at the gene ends were 0 bases for V and 8 bases for J; bases not matched to a gene: 10. Written as DNA, the CDR3 is TGTGCCACCAGCAGAGATGGGACTAGCGGAACCTCAGTTACGCAGTATTTT. Its translation: CATSRDGTSGTSVTQYF.

The chain recombines TRBV20-1 with TRBJ2-1, with TRBD2 matching over 14 bases. This CDR3 has 15 amino acids. Germline V gene sequence: CDR1 DFQATT, CDR2 SNEGSKA (reference sequence). Trimming at V came to 3 bases and at J to 7 bases, leaving 5 bases not matched to a gene. In nucleotides, the CDR3 is TGCAGTGCTAGTCCCGGGACTAGCGGGAGTAATGAGCAGTTCTTC. Protein: CSASPGTSGSNEQFF.

The CDR3 is CASSFGINTGEKLFF. The DNA for the CDR3 is TGCGCCAGCAGCTTCGGCATCAACACGGGAGAAAAACTGTTTTTT. The J gene is TRBJ1-4, the V gene TRBV5-1; D is unresolved. This CDR3 is 15 amino acids long. Germline CDR1 SGHRS, CDR2 YFSETQ. Trimming took 2 bases from V and 8 from J, leaving 16 bases between them.

J is TRBJ2-1 and V is TRBV19; 7 nucleotides line up with TRBD1. This CDR3 has 14 residues. CDR1 and CDR2 from the germline V gene are LNHDA and SQIVND (reference sequence). Trimming took 5 bases from V and 3 from J; bases not matched to a gene: 4. In DNA, the CDR3 is TGTGCCAGTAGTCCTTGGACAGGCTACAATGAGCAGTTCTTC. Protein: CASSPWTGYNEQFF.